Listed below are T cell receptor beta chains from one sample, sequenced in a study of T cells after yellow fever vaccination. TCRdb independently ran MiXCR on the 5' RACE reads; one entry per CDR3 protein. The repertoire holds 300,000 to 450,000 distinct CDR3 sequences, with less than 9.5% as singletons. The sample was PBMCs, taken approximately 40 days after the first yellow fever vaccination. Every receptor here comes from a man aged 18 to 29 who received the YFV17D yellow fever vaccine. Both conserved end residues are trimmed from each CDR3. The order of the fields is J gene, V gene, CDR3 protein.

>TRBJ2-3|TRBV6-5
ASSYSSSSGGLVDTQY
>TRBJ2-3|TRBV4-3
ASSQDSQQVALTDTQY
>TRBJ2-3|TRBV28
ASSLFWGTDTQY
>TRBJ2-2|TRBV6-2/TRBV6-3
ASNQGADGELF
>TRBJ2-5|TRBV5-1
ASSYGETHY
>TRBJ2-2|TRBV4-3
ASSQRTGYTGELF
>TRBJ2-1|TRBV19
ASSGLAGGLTEQF
>TRBJ2-1|TRBV24-1
ATSDRGSYNEQF
>TRBJ1-1|TRBV5-1
ASSLSLETEAF
>TRBJ2-3|TRBV7-2
ASSLDGYKTDTQY
>TRBJ2-5|TRBV6-5
ASSSQLRETQY
>TRBJ2-7|TRBV5-1
ASSLDQGNYEQY
>TRBJ2-5|TRBV15
ATSRADQETQY
>TRBJ2-2|TRBV5-1
ASFNTGELF
>TRBJ2-2|TRBV5-1
ASSTPIIRPGELF
>TRBJ2-1|TRBV7-2
ASSPLGQTDYEQF
>TRBJ2-3|TRBV7-2
ASVRRGTDTQY
>TRBJ1-1|TRBV7-2
ASSLMTGGDTEAF
>TRBJ2-1|TRBV5-6
ASSLGPSTSSYNEQF
>TRBJ1-5|TRBV4-2
ASSQVTDIHQPQH
>TRBJ2-1|TRBV7-2
ASSPLNNEQF
>TRBJ2-1|TRBV4-1
ASSQATGASYNEQF
>TRBJ1-1|TRBV12-3/TRBV12-4
ASSYAVRVHTEAF
>TRBJ2-3|TRBV28
ASSFFSMGDTQY
>TRBJ2-4|TRBV7-9
ASSPRDRIQY
>TRBJ2-5|TRBV25-1
ASGETVLETQY
>TRBJ1-5|TRBV5-1
ASSLDRGGDQPQH
>TRBJ2-5|TRBV6-5
ASSYSLAGGGETQY
>TRBJ2-1|TRBV7-2
ASSHRGMRYNEQF
>TRBJ2-1|TRBV25-1
ASSELVGNEQF
>TRBJ1-5|TRBV6-5
ASTWGSYSNQPQH
>TRBJ2-1|TRBV6-1
ASSVGLLNEQF
>TRBJ2-3|TRBV2
ASSVSGGVVDTQY
>TRBJ1-2|TRBV28
ASTPPGRPVT
>TRBJ2-6|TRBV24-1
ATSDSGQGAYDPGANVLT
>TRBJ2-3|TRBV5-1
ASSPGQLKSLRDTQY
>TRBJ1-1|TRBV4-2
AISLGLGTEAF
>TRBJ2-3|TRBV9
ASSLRGGADFTDTQY
>TRBJ1-1|TRBV7-9
ASSSQGGAF
>TRBJ2-3|TRBV7-9
ASSLAGTHSTDTQY